The table lists the clone carrying this TCR beta chain with many counts. Unique molecular identifiers were used to barcode this TCRbeta library. One entry per CDR3 protein, called by TCRdb with MiXCR from the PCR reads. The sample shows 330,000 or so distinct CDR3 sequences, 9% to 12% of them seen only once. This record belongs to a study of T-cell reconstitution after alpha-beta-depleted transplantation in children. Germline assignment: CDR1 SNHLY and CDR2 FYNNEI. This CDR3 is built from 13 residues. V gave up 8 bases and J gave up 3 bases, with 12 bases separating them. The receptor was derived from a human donor who donated a stem cell graft to a child with acute lymphoblastic leukemia. The gene calls are TRBV2 and TRBJ2-3; D may be TRBD1 (6 bases). The specimen was PBMCs from the stem cell graft donor, collected from the stem cell graft. The CDR3, as DNA: TGTGCCAGCGGGGGCCAGTGGACAGATACGCAGTATTTT. Residues: CASGGQWTDTQYF.